These 12 T cell receptor gamma chains came from one sample sequenced in a study of gamma delta lymphoproliferative disorders and STAT genes. With CATT, TCRdb re-called clones from the multiplex PCR reads. The table shows around 5,000 gamma-chain clones, with about 7.7% occurring only once. Sequencing used genomic DNA taken from PBMCs of patients and controls. The sequenced sample consisted of blood. Every receptor here comes from a human donor in good health.

This clone is medium-sized by share. J is TRGJ1 or TRGJ2 and V is TRGV4. Since TCRdb gives no J gene, matching the DNA to germline was used here to assign it. Germline trimming cut 0 bases from V and 5 bases from J; bases unmatched to any gene: 10. CDR1 and CDR2 (germline): EGSTGY, YDSYTSSV. This CDR3 has 15 residues. The CDR3 DNA sequence: TGTGCCACCTGGGATGGGCCAAGGTCGAATTATAAGAAACTCTTT. Its protein product is CATWDGPRSNYKKLF.

Relative to its sample, this clone is medium-sized. The chain has TRGV11 and TRGJ1 or TRGJ2. No J segment appears in TCRdb, so it was assigned here by matching the sequence to germline. TRGV11 is an ORF for which the function is uncertain. The junction had 3 bases not matched to a gene; V was cut back by 2 bases and J by 5 bases. The CDR3 contains 13 residues. The DNA for the CDR3 is TGTGCCTGCTGGATTAGGCCCCATTATAAGAAACTCTTT. Amino acids: CACWIRPHYKKLF.

Within the sample, this clone is medium-sized. This chain links TRGV8 with TRGJP1. TCRdb leaves out the J gene; it was filled in here by matching the DNA to germline. The V gene's germline CDR1 is VENAVY and CDR2 YDSYNSRV. Trimming at V came to 2 bases and at J to 6 bases, leaving 3 bases not matched to a gene. This CDR3 is built from 13 residues. DNA of the CDR3: TGTGCCACCTGGGATACTCCTGGTTGGTTCAAGATATTT. Translating it yields CATWDTPGWFKIF.

This clone ranks as medium-sized. This chain links TRGV10 with TRGJ1 or TRGJ2. The J gene comes from matching the DNA to germline here; TCRdb lacks it. TRGV10 is identified as an open reading frame with a role that is uncertain. V lost 8 bases and J lost 6; bases outside the gene matches: 8. The CDR3 runs 12 residues. The CDR3 sequence is CAAWDLSYKKLF. The DNA for the CDR3 is TGTGCTGCGTGGGATCTTTCTTATAAGAAACTCTTT.

This clone is labeled medium-sized (0.01 to 0.1%). The chain recombines TRGV3 with TRGJ1 or TRGJ2. TCRdb records no J gene; here it was assigned by comparing the DNA to germline. Germline V gene sequence: CDR1 VTNTFY, CDR2 YDVSTARD (reference sequence). This CDR3 comprises 12 residues. Trimming took 1 base from V and 8 from J; bases not matched to a gene: 5. The CDR3 spells CATWDRPHKKLF. The CDR3 coding sequence is TGTGCCACCTGGGACAGACCGCATAAGAAACTCTTT.

This clone turned up a few times. The chain combines TRGV3 with TRGJ1 or TRGJ2. In the absence of a J gene in TCRdb, the DNA was matched to germline to assign it here. V lost 0 bases to trimming and J lost 7 bases; unmatched junction nucleotides: 9. The CDR3 runs 14 residues. Germline CDR1 reads VTNTFY; CDR2 reads YDVSTARD (reference sequence). As DNA, the CDR3 is TGTGCCACCTGGGACAGGGGGGGGAGGTATAAGAAACTCTTT. Translating it yields CATWDRGGRYKKLF.

By sample fraction, this clone is medium-sized. This rearrangement joins TRGV11 to TRGJ1 or TRGJ2. No J segment appears in TCRdb, so it was assigned here by matching the sequence to germline. TRGV11 counts as an open reading frame of uncertain function. The CDR3 extends over 14 amino acids. Unmatched junction bases numbered 4, after V lost 0 bases and J lost 5 bases. Here the CDR3 DNA reads TGTGCCTGCTGGATTAGGCACGTACATTATAAGAAACTCTTT. Translated, it gives CACWIRHVHYKKLF.

By share of the sample, this clone is medium-sized. This chain links TRGV2 with TRGJ1 or TRGJ2. TCRdb offers no J gene call, so here the DNA was matched to germline to obtain one. The CDR3 runs to 14 residues. Germline V gives CDR1 EGSNGY, CDR2 YDSYNSKV. Trimming took 0 bases from V and 4 from J; bases not matched to a gene: 6. The CDR3 region is CATWDGQQYYKKLF. The CDR3 DNA is TGTGCCACCTGGGACGGGCAGCAGTATTATAAGAAACTCTTT.

Sample share makes this clone medium-sized (0.01 to 0.1%). The same CDR3 can be traced to other DNA sequences in this sample. This chain uses TRGV2 with TRGJP2. TCRdb offers no J gene call, so here the DNA was matched to germline to obtain one. Per germline, CDR1 EGSNGY and CDR2 YDSYNSKV. Germline trimming cut 0 bases from V and 3 bases from J; bases unmatched to any gene: 4. This CDR3 is 15 amino acids long. The CDR3 loop is CATWDGRGSDWIKTF. CDR3 DNA: TGTGCCACCTGGGACGGGCGTGGTAGTGATTGGATCAAGACGTTT.

This clone is categorized as medium-sized (0.01 to 0.1%). The chain links TRGV4 to TRGJ1 or TRGJ2. The J gene, not given by TCRdb, was assigned here from a germline match of the nucleotide sequence. The CDR3 has 14 amino acids. V trimming: 2 bases; J trimming: 7 bases; junction bases outside the gene matches: 11. Germline V lookup: CDR1 EGSTGY, CDR2 YDSYTSSV. This chain's CDR3 is CATWDAPWRYKKLF. CDR3 bases: TGTGCCACCTGGGATGCTCCGTGGAGGTATAAGAAACTCTTT.

Details on this clone: The DNA is omitted, as the CDR3 cannot be located on it reliably, and the CDR3 follows TCRdb's listing. For the V gene the call is TRGV10; the J gene has no call. TRGV10 is placed among ORFs of uncertain function. The CDR3 totals 19 residues, both ends included. CDR3: CAAWDRIIIRNSLAVEQHF.

This clone occurred a few times. An end of the junction does not agree with germline; a read error may underlie this. J is TRGJP1 and V is TRGV10. The J gene, absent from TCRdb, was called here by matching the DNA to germline. TRGV10 belongs to the ORF category, with a function that is uncertain. The CDR3 spans 10 residues. CDR3 sequence reads: CAGRLWFKIF. The CDR3 region has the DNA TGCGCGGGACGCCTGTGGTTCAAGATATTT.